This T cell receptor beta chain was obtained from a study of human T cells and chemical hapten exposure. Findings and limits, study-wide: All donors were alopecia patients, so their immunity may differ from that of healthy people.

TCRdb analysed the RACE reads with MiXCR anew, one entry per CDR3 protein. Here the sample spans fewer than 100,000 distinct CDR3 sequences, about 9.9% being singletons. Regarding this clonotype: What it binds is not known.

The time point was: patch test 2, 6 weeks after DPC sensitization. Treatment: therapeutic diphenylcyclopropenone sensitization with weekly scalp DPC. Unfractionated whole blood was the source from which total RNA was extracted. This clonotype was obtained from a man between 18 and 35 years old with alopecia areata. Some clones in this sample may be carry-over from other donors' samples. Source: whole blood, taken in connection with sensitization to the hapten diphenylcyclopropenone (DPC).

CDR3 in amino acids: CASSPGTGTGGYEQYF. CDR3 sequence (DNA): TGTGCCAGCAGCCCCGGAACCGGGACAGGGGGCTACGAGCAGTACTTC. The gene calls are TRBV7-6 and TRBJ2-7; 11 bases map to TRBD1. The CDR3 contains 16 residues. The V gene's germline CDR1 is SGHVS and CDR2 FNYEAQ. The V and J ends lost 5 bases and 3 bases, in that order; junction bases with no gene match: 9.